This TCR beta chain was documented in a study of blood T cells in healthy people across ages. Study-wide results and caveats: Aged donors had fewer naive CD4+ cells and lower diversity than long-lived donors. Possibly confounding the expanded clonotype changes was the fact that donor CMV status was unknown. It was found that TCR beta diversity correlated strongly with the percentage of naive T cells.

A second roughly 7 to 11 cycle PCR used barcoded and J-beta primers. TCRdb called the 5' RACE reads again in MiXCR, with one record for every CDR3 protein. This table has fewer than 2,000,000 distinct CDR3 sequences, roughly 30% appearing once. Comments on this clonotype: Its antigen is unidentified.

The specimen sequenced was blood. This TCR was sampled from a woman in her 30s in good health.

This CDR3 is CASSLERGEGGPNPIHQPQHF. The CDR3 DNA sequence: TGCGCCAGCAGCTTGGAGAGGGGAGAAGGGGGTCCGAATCCTATTCATCAGCCCCAGCATTTT. The V gene is TRBV5-1, the J gene TRBJ1-5, with D possibly being TRBD1 (6 bases). The germline V gene encodes CDR1 SGHRS and CDR2 YFSETQ. The CDR3 is 21 amino acids. Trimming removed 0 bases from V and 5 bases from J, with 30 bases in between.